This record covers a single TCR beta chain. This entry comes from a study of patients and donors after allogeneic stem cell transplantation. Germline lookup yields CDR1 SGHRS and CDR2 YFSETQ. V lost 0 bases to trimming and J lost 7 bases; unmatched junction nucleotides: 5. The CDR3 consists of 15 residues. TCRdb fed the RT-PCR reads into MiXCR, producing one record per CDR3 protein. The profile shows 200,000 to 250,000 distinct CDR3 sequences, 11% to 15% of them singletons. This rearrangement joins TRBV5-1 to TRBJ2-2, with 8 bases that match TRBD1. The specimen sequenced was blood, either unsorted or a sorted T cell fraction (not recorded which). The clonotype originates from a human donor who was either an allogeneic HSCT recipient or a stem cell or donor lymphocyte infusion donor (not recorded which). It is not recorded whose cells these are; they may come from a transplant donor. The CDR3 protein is CASSLGTGISGELFF. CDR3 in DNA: TGCGCCAGCAGCTTGGGGACAGGGATCAGCGGGGAGCTGTTTTTT.